The 32 T cell receptor beta chains given below trace back to one sample, sequenced in a study of blood T cell repertoires in COVID-19. Clones were read by immunoSEQ multiplex PCR, and TCRdb kept only the in-frame ones, dropping some. The table records 200,000 to 250,000 clones, about 83% of them present only once. Sequenced: peripheral blood. The receptors were gathered from a man aged 45-65 years with active or convalescent COVID-19.

CDR3 coding DNA: TGTGCTAGTGGTCCTTCGACTAGCGGATTTTCCTACAATGAGCAGTTCTTC. It specifies CASGPSTSGFSYNEQFF. The rearrangement uses TRBV12-5 and TRBJ2-1; 9 bases line up with TRBD2. The CDR3 covers 17 residues. CDR1 is LGHNT and CDR2 is FRNRAP in the germline V gene. V shed 5 bases, J shed 1 base, and the junction held 9 bases outside the gene matches. The whole variable domain, filled in from reference TRBV12-5 and TRBJ2-1, reads DARVTQTPRHKVTEMGQEVTMRCQPILGHNTVFWYRQTMMQGLELLAYFRNRAPLDDSGMPKDRFSAEMPDATLATLKIQPSEPRDSAVYFCASGPSTSGFSYNEQFFGPGTRLTVL.

This chain links TRBV6-1 with TRBJ2-3; D might be TRBD1 (5 bases). V lost 2 bases and J lost 1, with 16 bases in between. Germline CDR1 reads MNHNS; CDR2 reads SASEGT. The CDR3 contains 17 residues. The CDR3 region has the DNA TGTGCCAGCAGTGAAACTTGGCAGGGTGGCGGCACAGATACGCAGTATTTT. This gives the protein CASSETWQGGGTDTQYF.

The rearrangement uses TRBV19 and TRBJ1-2; 9 nucleotides align to TRBD1. V lost 5 bases and J lost 4; bases outside the gene matches: 11. CDR1 and CDR2 from the germline V gene are LNHDA and SQIVND (reference sequence). The CDR3 is 16 amino acids. Written as DNA, the CDR3 is TGTGCCAGTAGTTTTCGACCTCCGGGACAGGGCTATGGCTACACCTTC. As protein: CASSFRPPGQGYGYTF.

J is TRBJ2-7 and V is TRBV19; TRBD2 might be the D (6 bases). The CDR3 consists of 14 residues. The V end lost 3 bases, the J end lost 7 bases, and 16 bases lay between the germline ends. Germline V gene sequence: CDR1 LNHDA, CDR2 SQIVND (reference sequence). The DNA for the CDR3 is TGTGCCAGTAGTATCAACGGGGGACGGGGGGAGCAGTACTTC. It encodes CASSINGGRGEQYF.

The rearrangement links TRBV6-5 to TRBJ1-3; TRBD1 matches 8 bases. After removal of 10 bases from V and 4 bases from J, the junction contained 6 bases not matched to a gene. The CDR3 totals 13 residues. Germline-derived CDR1 and CDR2 are MNHEY and SVGAGI. The CDR3 coding sequence is TGTGCCATGCAGGGGGCAGCAGGAAACACCATATATTTT. It encodes CAMQGAAGNTIYF.

This chain uses TRBV27 with TRBJ2-7, with 7 bases lining up with TRBD1. J lost 0 bases, V lost 1 base, and 0 bases had no gene match. Germline CDR1 and CDR2: MNHEY and SMNVEV (reference sequence). The length of the CDR3 is 14 residues. In DNA, the CDR3 is TGTGCCAGCAGTTTATACAGGGGCTCCTACGAGCAGTACTTC. This encodes CASSLYRGSYEQYF.

This clone has only one observation. The chain combines TRBV7-3 with TRBJ1-1, with 9 bases fitting TRBD1. CDR3 length: 15 amino acids. The germline CDR1 and CDR2 sequences are SGHTA and FQGTGA. V trimming: 5 bases; J trimming: 3 bases; junction bases outside the gene matches: 7. Here the CDR3 DNA reads TGTGCCAGCAGCCCCCGGGGACAGGGTGACACTGAAGCTTTCTTT. Protein: CASSPRGQGDTEAFF.

The chain links TRBV11-2 to TRBJ1-2, with D perhaps TRBD1 (6 bases). Germline CDR1 SGHAT, CDR2 FQNNGV. The V and J ends lost 4 bases and 7 bases respectively, with 16 bases between them. The CDR3 spans 14 residues. This CDR3 is CASSSLQGSGGYTF. CDR3 DNA sequence: TGTGCCAGCAGCTCGTTACAGGGATCGGGTGGCTACACCTTC.

CDR3 region: CASSEGSTSYEQYF. For the CDR3, the DNA is TGTGCCAGCAGTGAGGGCAGCACCTCCTACGAGCAGTACTTC. The rearrangement uses TRBV6-1 and TRBJ2-7, with no clear D. CDR1 and CDR2 from the germline V gene are MNHNS and SASEGT. V shed 3 bases and J shed 0 bases, with 9 bases lying between them. This CDR3 spans 14 amino acids.

This clone was seen just once. The rearrangement uses TRBV12-5 and TRBJ1-1, with D possibly being TRBD1 (5 bases). The germline CDR1 and CDR2 sequences are LGHNT and FRNRAP. The CDR3 extends over 15 amino acids. The V end was cut by 7 bases, the J end by 1 base, with 16 bases between. The CDR3 sequence is CASATNGGENTEAFF. The CDR3 DNA sequence: TGTGCTAGTGCCACGAACGGGGGTGAGAACACTGAAGCTTTCTTT.

This rearrangement joins TRBV6-1 to TRBJ2-5; unclear D gene. This CDR3 comprises 13 residues. Germline CDR1 reads MNHNS; CDR2 reads SASEGT. V lost 2 bases, J lost 2 bases, and 6 bases lay in between. The CDR3 nucleotides are TGTGCCAGCAGTGAACACAGACAAGAGACCCAGTACTTC. This translates into CASSEHRQETQYF.

J is TRBJ2-7 and V is TRBV18; TRBD1 matches 8 bases. Germline values: CDR1 KGHSH, CDR2 LQKENI. Trimming took 3 bases from V and 1 from J; bases not matched to a gene: 2. The CDR3 covers 14 residues. DNA of the CDR3: TGTGCCAGCTCACCGGGACAGGTATCCTACGAGCAGTACTTC. It encodes CASSPGQVSYEQYF.

The chain uses TRBV6-6 and TRBJ1-1; 8 bases match TRBD1. This CDR3 contains 14 residues. Germline CDR1 MNHNY, CDR2 SVGAGI (reference sequence). With 2 bases clipped from V and 4 bases from J, the junction kept 3 bases outside the gene matches. Here the CDR3 reads CASSYDRGGTEAFF. In DNA form, the CDR3 reads TGTGCCAGCAGTTACGACAGGGGAGGCACTGAAGCTTTCTTT.

The chain uses TRBV9 and TRBJ1-2, with 7 bases fitting TRBD1. The CDR3 consists of 13 residues. Per the germline V gene, CDR1 is SGDLS and CDR2 is YYNGEE. Unmatched junction bases numbered 6, after V lost 4 bases and J lost 6 bases. The CDR3 is CASSPDRVHGYTF. Written as DNA, the CDR3 is TGTGCCAGCAGCCCAGACAGGGTACATGGCTACACCTTC.

CDR3 sequence reads: CASSSTRAGTSEQYF. The CDR3 DNA reads TGTGCCAGCAGTTCAACTAGGGCGGGAACATCCGAGCAGTACTTC. The chain is built from TRBV6-6 and TRBJ2-7; D possibly corresponds to TRBD2 (6 bases). Trimming removed 4 bases at V and 6 bases at J, with 19 bases between. CDR3 length: 15 amino acids. CDR1 MNHNY and CDR2 SVGAGI come from the germline V gene (reference sequence).

The chain has TRBV5-1 and TRBJ2-7, with 8 bases aligning to TRBD1. This CDR3 is built from 14 residues. Looked up from germline, CDR1 is SGHRS and CDR2 is YFSETQ. V lost 0 bases to trimming and J lost 3 bases; unmatched junction nucleotides: 2. CDR3 nucleotide sequence: TGCGCCAGCAGCTTGGGCGGACAGGGCTACGAGCAGTACTTC. The encoded protein is CASSLGGQGYEQYF. Full variable domain (remainder filled in from reference TRBV5-1 and TRBJ2-7): KAGVTQTPRYLIKTRGQQVTLSCSPISGHRSVSWYQQTPGQGLQFLFEYFSETQRNKGNFPGRFSGRQFSNSRSEMNVSTLELGDSALYLCASSLGGQGYEQYFGPGTRLTVT.

The chain has TRBV12-5 and TRBJ2-7; TRBD2 aligns across 9 bases. V lost 8 bases to trimming and J lost 4 bases; unmatched junction nucleotides: 9. Germline CDR1 and CDR2: LGHNT and FRNRAP. CDR3 length: 14 amino acids. Written as DNA, the CDR3 is TGTGCTAGTCTCGTAGCGGGAGAGGGGTACGAGCAGTACTTC. Residues: CASLVAGEGYEQYF.

This clone was picked up one time. The chain recombines TRBV27 with TRBJ1-4; 7 bases align to TRBD1. Losses at the gene ends were 5 bases for V and 3 bases for J; bases not matched to a gene: 3. Germline values: CDR1 MNHEY, CDR2 SMNVEV (reference sequence). CDR3 size: 14 residues. CDR3 coding DNA: TGTGCCAGCAGTACGACAGGGCCTAATGAAAAACTGTTTTTT. Translation: CASSTTGPNEKLFF.

The chain recombines TRBV5-6 with TRBJ1-2; tentatively, D is TRBD1 (5 bases). Deletions cut 0 bases from V and 4 bases from J, with 10 bases between. Germline values: CDR1 SGHDT, CDR2 YYEEEE. The CDR3 length is 14 residues. CDR3 sequence: CASSLGVRAYGYTF. CDR3 bases: TGTGCCAGCAGCTTGGGGGTCAGGGCCTATGGCTACACCTTC. Combining the CDR3 with reference TRBV5-6 and TRBJ1-2 gives the whole variable domain DAGVTQSPTHLIKTRGQQVTLRCSPKSGHDTVSWYQQALGQGPQFIFQYYEEEERQRGNFPDRFSGHQFPNYSSELNVNALLLGDSALYLCASSLGVRAYGYTFGSGTRLTVV.

The chain employs TRBV2 and TRBJ2-2; 8 bases fit TRBD1. The V segment lost 5 bases and the J segment 8 bases; nucleotides outside the gene matches: 7. The CDR3 runs to 14 residues. Looked up from germline, CDR1 is SNHLY and CDR2 is FYNNEI. DNA for the CDR3: TGTGCCAGCAGTTCGACAGGGGTGGGAGGGGAGCTGTTTTTT. As protein: CASSSTGVGGELFF.

V and J are TRBV13 and TRBJ1-1, with unresolved D. CDR1 and CDR2 from the germline V gene are PRHDT and FYEKMQ (reference sequence). There are 14 residues in the CDR3. V lost 5 bases to trimming and J lost 5 bases, with 15 bases between them. CDR3 loop: CASSPSPRRTEAFF. The CDR3 region has the DNA TGTGCCAGCAGCCCCTCGCCCCGGAGGACTGAAGCTTTCTTT.

The chain is built from TRBV6-5 and TRBJ2-5, with 10 bases lining up with TRBD1. CDR3 length: 14 residues. V lost 2 bases and J lost 5; bases outside the gene matches: 2. The germline gives CDR1 MNHEY, CDR2 SVGAGI. The CDR3 DNA sequence: TGTGCCAGCAGTTACGACAGGGGGCGGGAGACCCAGTACTTC. Its protein is CASSYDRGRETQYF.

The chain recombines TRBV19 with TRBJ1-1; possibly TRBD1 for D (6 bases). Trimming stripped 1 base from V and 1 base from J, with 16 bases between. The germline V gene encodes CDR1 LNHDA and CDR2 SQIVND (reference sequence). The CDR3 totals 17 residues. CDR3: CASSIGNGAGENTEAFF. DNA for the CDR3: TGTGCCAGTAGTATAGGAAACGGGGCAGGGGAGAACACTGAAGCTTTCTTT.

The V and J genes are TRBV4-1 and TRBJ2-3, with 7 bases aligning to TRBD2. Trimming removed 3 bases from V and 2 bases from J; junction bases left unmatched: 5. This CDR3 contains 15 residues. Germline V lookup: CDR1 MGHRA, CDR2 YSYEKL. The CDR3 reads CASSQQRETTDTQYF. The CDR3 bases are TGCGCCAGCAGCCAGCAGCGGGAAACCACAGATACGCAGTATTTT.

In this sample, this clone turned up a few times. The rearrangement links TRBV10-3 to TRBJ1-2; D perhaps matches TRBD1 (5 bases). Trimming shortened V by 8 bases and J by 6 bases, and 19 bases separated the two germline ends. The CDR3 extends over 14 amino acids. Germline V gene sequence: CDR1 ENHRY, CDR2 SYGVKD. The CDR3 DNA follows: TGTGCCATCGACGGCGGGGGTCGTATGGATGGCTACACCTTC. Residues: CAIDGGGRMDGYTF.

The rearrangement joins TRBV5-1 to TRBJ1-1; D is perhaps TRBD1 (5 bases). Trimming removed 0 bases from V and 4 bases from J, with 16 bases in between. This CDR3 is built from 16 residues. The germline V gene has CDR1 SGHRS and CDR2 YFSETQ. CDR3 DNA sequence: TGCGCCAGCAGCTTGGAGGCAGGGAGGGTCGGCACTGAAGCTTTCTTT. Its protein product is CASSLEAGRVGTEAFF.

The chain joins TRBV12-3 or TRBV12-4 to TRBJ1-1; D gene unclear. The CDR3 spans 12 residues. V was cut by 3 bases and J by 11 bases, with 13 bases left in between. The CDR3 sequence is CASSFGGVPAFF. In nucleotides, the CDR3 is TGTGCCAGCAGTTTCGGCGGGGTTCCGGCTTTCTTT.

This clone was picked up a small number of times. V is TRBV5-4 and J is TRBJ1-2, with D perhaps TRBD1 (6 bases). This CDR3 region has 15 residues. Germline CDR1 reads SGHNT; CDR2 reads YYREEE (reference sequence). Deletions cut 4 bases from V and 5 bases from J, with 18 bases between. This CDR3 is CASSPGHAERYGYTF. The CDR3 coding sequence is TGTGCCAGCAGCCCGGGACACGCGGAACGTTATGGCTACACCTTC. Full variable domain (missing parts from reference TRBV5-4 and TRBJ1-2): ETGVTQSPTHLIKTRGQQVTLRCSSQSGHNTVSWYQQALGQGPQFIFQYYREEENGRGNFPPRFSGLQFPNYSSELNVNALELDDSALYLCASSPGHAERYGYTFGSGTRLTVV.

The sample holds a few counts of this clone. The chain uses TRBV5-1 and TRBJ2-3; tentatively, D is TRBD2 (5 bases). Trimming pared 4 bases from V and 0 bases from J, leaving 12 bases between. The CDR3 covers 15 residues. Germline CDR1 and CDR2: SGHRS and YFSETQ. In DNA form, the CDR3 reads TGCGCCAGCAGCCCACTTAGCGCCAGCACAGATACGCAGTATTTT. Protein sequence: CASSPLSASTDTQYF.

This chain uses TRBV9 with TRBJ2-5, with 8 bases lining up with TRBD2. Unmatched junction bases numbered 13, after V lost 3 bases and J lost 6 bases. The germline V gene encodes CDR1 SGDLS and CDR2 YYNGEE. CDR3 length: 16 residues. The CDR3 spells CASSAPTSGSQQTQYF. The CDR3 DNA reads as TGTGCCAGCAGCGCTCCAACTAGCGGTTCTCAACAGACCCAGTACTTC.

The rearrangement links TRBV30 to TRBJ1-2; 8 bases fit TRBD1. Germline V gene lookup returns CDR1 GTSNPN and CDR2 SVGIG (reference sequence). This CDR3 has 13 residues. V shed 1 base, J shed 6 bases, and the junction held 4 bases outside the gene matches. This CDR3 reads CAWSATTGDGYTF. CDR3 nucleotides: TGTGCCTGGAGTGCGACGACAGGGGATGGCTACACCTTC.

V gene TRBV7-2 combines with J gene TRBJ1-1; no definite D call. CDR1 and CDR2 from the germline V gene are SGHTA and FQGNSA. The CDR3 is 15 residues long. V lost 1 base to trimming and J lost 5 bases, with 14 bases between them. CDR3 in DNA: TGTGCCAGCAGCTTAGTTTCCGGGTCTCAAACTGAAGCTTTCTTT. Residues: CASSLVSGSQTEAFF.